Included here is one TCR beta chain sequence, with context. In this sample, this clonotype turned up many times. Its antigen is still unknown. Base-call qualities are not available, and no considerably larger clone is one nucleotide away. Libraries were made using PCR. Sequencing was carried out with a NextSeq 500. Bulk TCR libraries were prepared as previously described, using TCR primers listed in Table S5. The Qiagen AllPrep DNA/RNA kit was used to purify total RNA. Before analysis, reads from multiple sequencing runs of the same library were pooled. The authors processed their data as follows. Reads were retained only if an exact TCR constant sequence was present, and the retained reads were trimmed to 150 nt and grouped according to their 12-nt molecular barcodes. Reads within each barcode group were sub-clustered using a 15% Levenshtein threshold, and quality-weighted consensus sequences were constructed for each RNA molecule. Non-functional sequences were discarded, and so were lower-count sequences lying one edit away from another sequence. Barcode sub-clusters with fewer than 20% of the maximum read count were removed, based on fitting two negative binomial distributions. TCRdb took the public reads, trimmed them with fastp at Q25, ran MiXCR for clone calling and kept in-frame beta chains. For every CDR3 protein sequence, its rows merge into one entry that carries the most common genes and DNA. TCRdb, not the authors, supplied the V and J calls. The sample contains about 320,000 distinct CDR3 sequences, 24% of them found a single time. Roughly 0.7% of the sample is in the top ten clones.

The data derive from a study of molecular identifiers for immune sequencing clone quantification (dated by TCRdb to about 2018). For context, the study as a whole: In a replicate experiment, RNA from roughly 18,000 or 92,000 naive CD8 T cells was split into five aliquots, four of which were sequenced. CD8 T cells were used in a methods study to benchmark molecular-identifier clustering-based TCR repertoire sequencing (MIDCIRS) and TCR RNA copy counting. What the work shows at the level of the full study, not this receptor alone: The naive libraries included spiked-in Jurkat TCR RNA (roughly 9 copies' worth), and this RNA is not part of the donor repertoire. When barcode sub-clustering was left out, chimeric consensus sequences inflated TCR diversity, with chimeras reaching as high as 47%. A single cell's worth of spiked-in Jurkat TCR RNA was reported detectable even among approximately 930,000 naive CD8 T cells. Identical TCR molecules sharing a barcode could cause highly expanded clone sizes to be underestimated. In CMV-specific effector cells, over 99% of molecules were held by clones above 20 RNA copies, whereas under 1% of molecules were held by such clones in naive cells. Modeling indicated roughly 3.3 TCR RNA copies recovered per cell, compared with 9 to 10 by digital PCR, which implies a capture efficiency of around 29%.

The germline V gene (reference sequence) sets CDR1 to SEHNR and CDR2 to FQNEAQ. V is pared back by 8 bases and J by 1 base, with 11 bases lying between the germline termini. Its CDR3 holds 13 amino acids, cysteine through phenylalanine. CDR3 DNA only is kept here, 39 bases in frame from base 1. Libraries of naive CD8 T cells were built from approximately 20,000 to 980,000 sorted cells, with 10%, 30% or 50% of the purified RNA used. On a BD FACSAria II, naive CD8 T cells were FACS-sorted as CD8+CD4-CCR7+CD45RA+ and collected into RLT Plus buffer. Ten to eleven TCR copies' worth of Jurkat RNA were spiked into roughly 19,000-1,000,000 naive CD8 T cell samples to test detection sensitivity. Enrichment of CD8 T cells was performed with RosetteSep CD8+ T Cell Enrichment Cocktail and Ficoll-Paque, after which ACK red cell lysis was carried out.

Sequencing was done on a sample of naive CD8+ T cells from blood, with Jurkat cell RNA spiked in. This sample's cell subset or site label indicates: FACS-sorted CD8+CD4-CCR7+CD45RA+ naive T cells. This chain is built from TRBV7-9 and TRBJ2-5; TRBD2 is a weak D gene call, 5 bases matching. The source of this sequence is a human donor in good health. Some libraries in this study had Jurkat cell RNA spiked in. For the CDR3, the sequence is CASGETIQETQYF. The DNA sequence reads TGTGCCAGCGGAGAGACTATCCAAGAGACCCAGTACTTC.